The subject of this entry is one T cell receptor (beta chain). This sample was included in a study of cytomegalovirus exposure and HLA in healthy donors. PCR primers comprised 60 Vbeta and 13 Jbeta primers. Using immunoSEQ multiplex PCR, the repertoire was profiled, and TCRdb retains in-frame clones only, with some absent. The table shows about 150,000 clones, with 83% occurring only once. The ends lost 8 bases at V and 13 bases at J; junction bases unmatched: 8. CDR1 MNHEY and CDR2 SVGAGI come from the germline V gene. The CDR3 runs to 12 residues. Material for sequencing was PBMCs. The chain uses TRBV6-5 and TRBJ2-1; 10 bases are a match to TRBD1. This TCR derives from a man aged 35 to 55 in good health and CMV-seronegative. CDR3 protein: CASPRDRGGQFF. The CDR3 nucleotides are TGTGCCAGCCCTCGGGACAGGGGAGGACAGTTCTTC.